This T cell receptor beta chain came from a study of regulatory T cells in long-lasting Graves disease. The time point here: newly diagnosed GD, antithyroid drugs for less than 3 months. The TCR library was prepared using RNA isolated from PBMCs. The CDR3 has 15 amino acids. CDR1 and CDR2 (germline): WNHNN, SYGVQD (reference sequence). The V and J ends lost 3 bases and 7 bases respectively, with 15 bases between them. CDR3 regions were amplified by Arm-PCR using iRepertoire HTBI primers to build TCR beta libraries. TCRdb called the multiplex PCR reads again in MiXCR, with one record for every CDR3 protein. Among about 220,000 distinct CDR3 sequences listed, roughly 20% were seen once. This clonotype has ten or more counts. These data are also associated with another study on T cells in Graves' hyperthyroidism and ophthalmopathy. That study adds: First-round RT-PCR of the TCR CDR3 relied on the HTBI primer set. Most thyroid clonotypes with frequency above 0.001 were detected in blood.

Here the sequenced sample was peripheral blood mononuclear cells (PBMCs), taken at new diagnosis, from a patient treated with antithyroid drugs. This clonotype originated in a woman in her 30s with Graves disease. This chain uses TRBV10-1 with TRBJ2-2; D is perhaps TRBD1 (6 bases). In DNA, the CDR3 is TGCGCCAGCAGTGACCACGCTGGGGGCGGCGGGGAGCTGTTTTTT. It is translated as CASSDHAGGGGELFF.